The 14 T cell receptor beta chains listed next were all sequenced from one sample in a study of T-cell reconstitution after alpha-beta-depleted transplantation in children. Using unique molecular identifiers, the investigators prepared the TCRbeta library. TCRdb re-called the PCR reads with MiXCR, one entry per CDR3 protein. The sample contains fewer than 550,000 distinct CDR3 sequences, roughly 11% of which appear only once. The sample here was PBMCs, mostly from graft donor cells, taken 180 days after TCRalphabeta/CD19-depleted stem cell transplant. These receptors were obtained from a female patient aged 2-10 years who had a stem cell transplant for aplastic anemia, so the T cells may come from the graft donor.

This chain connects TRBV7-2 to TRBJ2-3; 7 positions agree with TRBD1. After removal of 1 base from V and 3 bases from J, the junction contained 4 bases not matched to a gene. The CDR3 covers 15 residues. Germline-derived CDR1 and CDR2 are SGHTA and FQGNSA. The CDR3 DNA reads TGTGCCAGCAGCTTAGTCTCAGGGGGAACAGATACGCAGTATTTT. Translated, it gives CASSLVSGGTDTQYF.

V and J are TRBV7-6 and TRBJ2-1; the D gene could be TRBD1 or TRBD2 (5 bases each). The CDR3 length is 16 residues. The ends were cut back, 1 base at V and 5 bases at J, with 15 bases in the middle. The germline V gene encodes CDR1 SGHVS and CDR2 FNYEAQ. CDR3 coding DNA: TGTGCCAGCAGCTTAGGGTGGTGGGACGATAACAATGAGCAGTTCTTC. Translating it yields CASSLGWWDDNNEQFF.

This clonotype has only a few counts. The chain couples TRBV6-2 or TRBV6-3 to TRBJ2-2; either TRBD1 or TRBD2 may fit D (5 bases each). V was pared by 0 bases and J by 5 bases, with 19 bases between. This CDR3 has 18 residues. Germline CDR1 MNHEY, CDR2 SVGEGT. The CDR3 nucleotides are TGTGCCAGCAGTTACTCCTTGGGGGTCCGGGTCAAGACCGGGGAGCTGTTTTTT. This gives the protein CASSYSLGVRVKTGELFF.

J is TRBJ2-1 and V is TRBV2; 10 bases agree with TRBD1. The CDR3 spans 16 residues. Germline trimming cut 10 bases from V and 6 bases from J; bases unmatched to any gene: 15. Per the germline V gene, CDR1 is SNHLY and CDR2 is FYNNEI. As DNA, the CDR3 is TGTGCCATCCGTGATCAGGGACAGGGGCCCAGCAATGAGCAGTTCTTC. Its translation is CAIRDQGQGPSNEQFF. The whole variable domain, remainder taken from reference TRBV2 and TRBJ2-1, is EPEVTQTPSHQVTQMGQEVILRCVPISNHLYFYWYRQILGQKVEFLVSFYNNEISEKSEIFDDQFSVERPDGSNFTLKIRSTKLEDSAMYFCAIRDQGQGPSNEQFFGPGTRLTVL.

The sample holds a few counts of this clonotype. This chain connects TRBV20-1 to TRBJ2-4, with a tentative D call TRBD2 (5 bases). Between the trimmed V and J ends, which lost 0 bases and 3 bases, there was a span of 18 bases. The CDR3 has 17 amino acids. The germline V gene has CDR1 DFQATT and CDR2 SNEGSKA (reference sequence). The CDR3 sequence is CSARDSGVRGVKNIQYF. The CDR3 DNA is TGCAGTGCTAGAGATTCCGGGGTTCGGGGAGTCAAAAACATTCAGTACTTC.

This chain connects TRBV7-9 to TRBJ2-7; D uncertain. V lost 0 bases and J 3 bases, leaving 6 bases between the germline ends. The CDR3 length is 13 residues. Germline-derived CDR1 and CDR2 are SEHNR and FQNEAQ (reference sequence). Here the CDR3 reads CASSLAPGYEQYV. CDR3 nucleotides: TGTGCCAGCAGCTTAGCACCGGGCTACGAGCAGTACGTC.

This clonotype was counted a few times. CDR3 nucleotide sequence: TGTGCCAGCAGCCCCAGACTAGCGGGAGAAGAGCAGTTCTTC. Its protein is CASSPRLAGEEQFF. The rearrangement joins TRBV13 to TRBJ2-1; 12 bases map to TRBD2. In germline, CDR1 is PRHDT, CDR2 FYEKMQ (reference sequence). V trimming: 5 bases; J trimming: 10 bases; junction bases outside the gene matches: 6. The CDR3 consists of 14 residues.

This clonotype has a handful of counts. V is TRBV20-1 and J is TRBJ2-1, with D tentatively TRBD2 (7 bases). Looked up from germline, CDR1 is DFQATT and CDR2 is SNEGSKA (reference sequence). The V and J ends lost 0 bases and 2 bases respectively, with 11 bases between them. The CDR3 length is 15 residues. The CDR3 loop reads CSARDRGGPYNEQFF. The CDR3 nucleotides are TGCAGTGCTAGAGATAGGGGGGGACCCTACAATGAGCAGTTCTTC.

This clonotype was seen a handful of times. CDR3 bases: TGCAGTGCCCCAACCTTGGGGGGCGGCTATGGCTACACCTTC. This translates into CSAPTLGGGYGYTF. This chain connects TRBV20-1 to TRBJ1-2; D is perhaps TRBD1 (6 bases). The V gene's germline CDR1 is DFQATT and CDR2 SNEGSKA (reference sequence). The CDR3 spans 14 residues. The V end was cut by 6 bases, the J end by 4 bases, with 18 bases between.

The rearrangement uses TRBV3-1 and TRBJ1-2; TRBD1 aligns across 9 bases. J lost 3 bases, V lost 0 bases, and 11 bases had no gene match. This CDR3 is built from 18 residues. From germline, CDR1 is LGHDT and CDR2 YNNKEL (reference sequence). The CDR3 DNA sequence: TGTGCCAGCAGCCAAGATTGGCCCCGGGACAGGGAAGACTATGGCTACACCTTC. This gives the protein CASSQDWPRDREDYGYTF.

A few counts support this clonotype. The CDR3 DNA sequence: TGTGCCAGCAGTTTAATAGGGCCGAACACTGAAGCTTTCTTT. Translating it yields CASSLIGPNTEAFF. The genes are TRBV28 and TRBJ1-1; D is uncertain. Per the germline V gene, CDR1 is MDHEN and CDR2 is SYDVKM. This CDR3 has 14 residues. Trimming cost V 2 bases and J 1 base, with 8 bases left between them.

This clonotype was picked up many times. The rearrangement joins TRBV20-1 to TRBJ2-7; no clear D gene. Germline CDR1 is DFQATT and CDR2 is SNEGSKA (reference sequence). The CDR3 contains 13 residues. Trimming took 0 bases from V and 4 from J, leaving 10 bases between them. The chain's CDR3 is CSARELPAYEQYF. The CDR3 DNA sequence: TGCAGTGCTAGAGAACTTCCGGCTTACGAGCAGTACTTC.

In its sample, this clonotype was seen a few times. The rearrangement links TRBV29-1 to TRBJ1-2; 9 bases match TRBD1. V shed 3 bases and J 8 bases; nucleotides not matched to a gene: 4. This CDR3 region has 12 residues. Germline CDR1 reads SQVTM; CDR2 reads ANQGSEA. CDR3: CSVEDRGSGYTF. For the CDR3, the DNA is TGCAGCGTTGAGGACAGGGGATCCGGCTACACCTTC. Based on the CDR3 plus reference TRBV29-1 and TRBJ1-2, the full variable domain is SAVISQKPSRDICQRGTSLTIQCQVDSQVTMMFWYRQQPGQSLTLIATANQGSEATYESGFVIDKFPISRPNLTFSTLTVSNMSPEDSSIYLCSVEDRGSGYTFGSGTRLTVV.

This clonotype showed up just a few times. The chain carries TRBV6-5 and TRBJ1-3; D is ambiguous. This CDR3 comprises 14 residues. Germline CDR1 is MNHEY and CDR2 is SVGAGI. Trimming took off 2 bases at V and 7 bases at J, with 12 bases between the two ends. CDR3 in amino acids: CASSYGLGRNTIYF. DNA of the CDR3: TGTGCCAGCAGTTACGGTTTAGGGAGGAACACCATATATTTT.